This T cell receptor beta chain is drawn from a study of T cells in Graves' hyperthyroidism and ophthalmopathy. About the research overall: Upon initial diagnosis and before any treatment, peripheral blood was collected.

Germline-derived CDR1 and CDR2 are SEHNR and FQNEAQ (reference sequence). Trimming removed 5 bases at V and 1 base at J, with 19 bases between. The CDR3 totals 17 residues. Study-wide findings and caveats: Researchers report that a 13 V-J model separated ophthalmopathy from stable hyperthyroidism.

This clonotype was detected only a few times. Its antigen remains unidentified. Disease duration under 2 months; hyperthyroidism patients were aged 18 to 65. Diagnoses used clinical symptoms, serum thyroxine and TRAb, thyroid ultrasound and orbital computed tomography. TCR beta CDR3 regions were amplified from RNA. The HTBI primer set was used in a first-round RT-PCR of the TCR CDR3. Via MiXCR, TCRdb re-called the multiplex PCR reads, giving one row per CDR3 protein. This sample has some 770,000 distinct CDR3 sequences, with roughly 15% found just once. This chain uses TRBV7-9 with TRBJ2-3; TRBD1 or TRBD2 may be the D gene (5 bases each). The sequenced sample was blood. The clonotype comes from a man between 18 and 29 years old with Graves' hyperthyroidism. This CDR3 is CASSSLGDALGTDTQYF. CDR3 nucleotides: TGTGCCAGCAGCAGCTTAGGGGACGCCCTCGGCACAGATACGCAGTATTTT.